Following are 17 T cell receptor beta chains from one sample sequenced in a study of shared clonotypes between healthy human individuals. TCRdb's copy holds only in-frame clones and misses some; the assay was immunoSEQ multiplex PCR. The sample includes around 700,000 clones, approximately 79% of them seen just once. Specimen: memory CD4+ T cells sorted from blood. The sample's subset: CD45RA-negative fraction. These receptors were taken from a young woman in good health.

The J gene is TRBJ2-7, the V gene TRBV28, with TRBD1 as a possible D gene (5 bases). V lost 5 bases and J lost 5, with 16 bases in between. This CDR3 has 14 amino acids. The germline gives CDR1 MDHEN, CDR2 SYDVKM. CDR3 residues: CASSNSQGLNEQYF. For the CDR3, the DNA is TGTGCCAGCAGTAACAGCCAGGGTCTTAACGAGCAGTACTTC.

The chain links TRBV27 to TRBJ1-5; D uncertain. The CDR3 runs 16 residues. Trimming took off 4 bases at V and 0 bases at J, with 13 bases between the two ends. Germline assignment: CDR1 MNHEY and CDR2 SMNVEV (reference sequence). The CDR3 nucleotides are TGTGCCAGCAGTTCGCCGCATCTCTATAGCAATCAGCCCCAGCATTTT. Its protein product is CASSSPHLYSNQPQHF.

This clone has only a few counts. The V and J genes are TRBV18 and TRBJ1-1; D not certain. The germline CDR1 and CDR2 sequences are KGHSH and LQKENI. V was cut by 2 bases and J by 7 bases, with 20 bases left in between. CDR3 length: 16 amino acids. The CDR3 sequence: CASSPAYGVSRIEAFF. The DNA of the CDR3 is TGTGCCAGCTCACCAGCCTATGGTGTCAGCAGGATTGAAGCTTTCTTT.

This rearrangement joins TRBV28 to TRBJ2-7; D could derive from TRBD1 or TRBD2 (5 bases each). Looked up from germline, CDR1 is MDHEN and CDR2 is SYDVKM. Trimming stripped 6 bases from V and 2 bases from J, with 5 bases between. The CDR3 totals 11 residues. The CDR3 DNA reads TGTGCCAGCAGGGGGGCCTACGAGCAGTACTTC. This encodes CASRGAYEQYF.

V is TRBV10-3 and J is TRBJ1-2; 7 nucleotides line up with TRBD1. The CDR3 is made up of 12 amino acids. Germline CDR1 ENHRY, CDR2 SYGVKD. Trimming at V came to 4 bases and at J to 8 bases, leaving 4 bases not matched to a gene. CDR3: CAISGDSSGYTF. The CDR3 DNA follows: TGTGCCATCAGTGGGGACAGTTCGGGCTACACCTTC.

As for this clone: The same CDR3 also results from other DNA sequences found in this sample. This chain connects TRBV4-2 to TRBJ2-5, with 11 bases lining up with TRBD2. After removal of 0 bases from V and 2 bases from J, the junction contained 5 bases not matched to a gene. In germline, CDR1 is LGHNA, CDR2 YNFKEQ. CDR3 length: 17 residues. CDR3 in amino acids: CASSQDLLAGGQETQYF. For the CDR3, the DNA is TGTGCCAGCAGCCAAGATCTCCTAGCGGGAGGACAAGAGACCCAGTACTTC.

CDR3: CAWSVGTGNQPQHF. The CDR3 DNA reads as TGTGCCTGGAGTGTGGGGACAGGCAATCAGCCCCAGCATTTT. J is TRBJ1-5 and V is TRBV30; 7 bases agree with TRBD1. This CDR3 region has 14 residues. From germline, CDR1 is GTSNPN and CDR2 SVGIG (reference sequence). V lost 0 bases and J lost 2; bases outside the gene matches: 1.

The rearrangement uses TRBV4-1 and TRBJ2-4, with D perhaps TRBD2 (6 bases). The CDR3 spans 17 residues. The V end lost 0 bases, the J end lost 1 base, and 13 bases lay between the germline ends. Germline V gene sequence: CDR1 MGHRA, CDR2 YSYEKL. The CDR3 is CASSQEIVSGAKNIQYF. The DNA for the CDR3 is TGCGCCAGCAGCCAAGAGATCGTTAGCGGTGCCAAAAACATTCAGTACTTC.

The V call is TRBV2, the J call TRBJ2-2, with 14 bases that match TRBD2. V was clipped by 6 bases and J by 6 bases; unmatched bases: 6. Looked up from germline, CDR1 is SNHLY and CDR2 is FYNNEI. CDR3 length equals 16 residues. CDR3 sequence: CASRPPGLAGAGELFF. The DNA of the CDR3 is TGTGCCAGCAGGCCGCCGGGACTAGCGGGAGCCGGGGAGCTGTTTTTT.

This clone was seen only a few times. The CDR3, as DNA: TGTGCCTGGACCCTAGGAGGGTATGAAGCTTTCTTT. This translates into CAWTLGGYEAFF. The rearrangement links TRBV30 to TRBJ1-1, with no clear D. Germline V CDR1 and CDR2: GTSNPN, SVGIG (reference sequence). The length of the CDR3 is 12 residues. Trimming shortened V by 4 bases and J by 7 bases, and 13 bases separated the two germline ends.

The V gene is TRBV6-1, the J gene TRBJ2-5; a possible D gene is TRBD2 (5 bases). CDR1 and CDR2 from the germline V gene are MNHNS and SASEGT. V was shortened by 6 bases and J by 5 bases, with 19 bases between the two germline ends. This CDR3 has 15 residues. In DNA, the CDR3 is TGTGCCAGCAGGACCTTATTTGAGGGAATCGAGACCCAGTACTTC. It specifies CASRTLFEGIETQYF.

This clone was seen a single time. The CDR3 here is CASSFVRGTEAFF. CDR3 DNA sequence: TGTGCCAGCAGCTTTGTCAGGGGCACTGAAGCTTTCTTT. The rearrangement links TRBV11-2 to TRBJ1-1, with a tentative D call TRBD1 (6 bases). Per germline, CDR1 SGHAT and CDR2 FQNNGV. V was shortened by 3 bases and J by 4 bases, with 9 bases between the two germline ends. The CDR3 extends over 13 amino acids.

This chain joins TRBV7-2 and TRBJ2-1; 9 bases map to TRBD2. V dropped 1 base and J dropped 10; count of bases not matched to a gene: 11. This CDR3 is 16 amino acids long. The germline V gene has CDR1 SGHTA and CDR2 FQGNSA. The CDR3 bases are TGTGCCAGCAGCTTAGTGGCGGGAGGGTCGAGTTTGGAGCAGTTCTTC. This codes for CASSLVAGGSSLEQFF. Based on the CDR3 plus reference TRBV7-2 and TRBJ2-1, the full variable domain is GAGVSQSPSNKVTEKGKDVELRCDPISGHTALYWYRQSLGQGLEFLIYFQGNSAPDKSGLPSDRFSAERTGGSVSTLTIQRTQQEDSAVYLCASSLVAGGSSLEQFFGPGTRLTVL.

The chain combines TRBV5-4 with TRBJ1-1; 7 bases match TRBD1. The CDR3 covers 14 residues. After removal of 6 bases from V and 5 bases from J, the junction contained 10 bases not matched to a gene. The germline gives CDR1 SGHNT, CDR2 YYREEE (reference sequence). The CDR3 region is CASIQTGSGTEAFF. The DNA of the CDR3 is TGTGCCAGCATCCAGACAGGGAGTGGTACTGAAGCTTTCTTT.

V usage is TRBV2 and J usage is TRBJ2-5; the D is unclear. V lost 7 bases to trimming and J lost 0 bases, with 9 bases between them. The germline gives CDR1 SNHLY, CDR2 FYNNEI. The CDR3 covers 13 residues. The CDR3 region has the DNA TGTGCCAGCAAAGGAGAGTACCAAGAGACCCAGTACTTC. It specifies CASKGEYQETQYF. Combining the CDR3 with reference TRBV2 and TRBJ2-5 gives the whole variable domain EPEVTQTPSHQVTQMGQEVILRCVPISNHLYFYWYRQILGQKVEFLVSFYNNEISEKSEIFDDQFSVERPDGSNFTLKIRSTKLEDSAMYFCASKGEYQETQYFGPGTRLLVL.

The gene calls are TRBV29-1 and TRBJ1-1; 8 positions agree with TRBD1. The V gene end was trimmed by 5 bases and the J gene end by 4 bases; junction bases not matched to a gene: 6. CDR1 is SQVTM and CDR2 is ANQGSEA in the germline V gene. The CDR3 spans 13 residues. CDR3 coding DNA: TGCAGCGTTTCGGACAGGGCAGGCACTGAAGCTTTCTTT. Residues: CSVSDRAGTEAFF.

A single count supports this clone. The V gene is TRBV2, the J gene TRBJ2-1; the match to TRBD2 covers 8 bases. This CDR3 spans 15 amino acids. Germline CDR1 SNHLY, CDR2 FYNNEI. The V and J ends lost 9 bases and 0 bases, in that order; junction bases with no gene match: 7. CDR3 in amino acids: CASNERESSYNEQFF. In DNA form, the CDR3 reads TGTGCCAGTAACGAGCGGGAGAGCTCCTACAATGAGCAGTTCTTC.